The 23 T cell receptor beta chains reported below all come from one sample, sequenced in a study of CD8 T cells in ankylosing spondylitis. TCRdb reanalysed the 5' RACE reads using MiXCR and keeps one entry per CDR3 protein. Of 200,000 to 250,000 distinct CDR3 sequences listed, roughly 32% are singletons. The sequencing input was blood, either unsorted or a sorted T cell fraction (not recorded which). Receptors were obtained from a male donor with ankylosing spondylitis or in good health (not recorded which).

In its sample, this clonotype was seen a few times. CDR3 region: CASSFIYVEAAQMGQFF. The DNA for the CDR3 is TGTGCCAGCAGTTTCATATACGTGGAGGCAGCCCAAATGGGGCAGTTCTTC. The gene calls are TRBV12-3 or TRBV12-4 and TRBJ2-1; perhaps TRBD2 as D (5 bases). V gave up 3 bases and J gave up 12 bases, with 27 bases separating them. The CDR3 contains 17 residues.

The J gene is TRBJ1-2, the V gene TRBV7-9; 7 bases align to TRBD1. Per the germline V gene, CDR1 is SEHNR and CDR2 is FQNEAQ (reference sequence). There are 13 residues in the CDR3. The V segment lost 5 bases and the J segment 4 bases; nucleotides outside the gene matches: 4. The CDR3 coding sequence is TGTGCCAGCAGCCCGGGACAGTTCTATGGCTACACCTTC. It codes for CASSPGQFYGYTF.

This chain joins TRBV7-7 and TRBJ2-5; perhaps TRBD2 as D (5 bases). V was shortened by 4 bases and J by 2 bases, with 14 bases between the two germline ends. Germline assignment: CDR1 SSHAT and CDR2 FNYEAQ (reference sequence). The CDR3 contains 15 residues. The CDR3 loop reads CASSSRGGSQETQYF. In nucleotides, the CDR3 is TGTGCCAGCAGCTCCCGGGGTGGGTCTCAAGAGACCCAGTACTTC. Looking up the rest from reference TRBV7-7 and TRBJ2-5 gives the full variable domain: GAGVSQSPRYKVTKRGQDVTLRCDPISSHATLYWYQQALGQGPEFLTYFNYEAQPDKSGLPSDRFSAERPEGSISTLTIQRTEQRDSAMYRCASSSRGGSQETQYFGPGTRLLVL.

The CDR3 sequence is CASSPRTTGELFF. As DNA, the CDR3 is TGTGCCAGCAGCCCCCGGACTACCGGGGAGCTGTTTTTT. The V call is TRBV7-2, the J call TRBJ2-2; possible D gene TRBD2, 5 bases. This CDR3 contains 13 residues. CDR1 is SGHTA and CDR2 is FQGNSA in the germline V gene. V was cut by 5 bases and J by 5 bases, with 9 bases left in between.

This chain links TRBV10-3 with TRBJ2-5, with D perhaps matching TRBD2 (6 bases). CDR1 and CDR2 (germline): ENHRY, SYGVKD. The length of the CDR3 is 14 residues. The V and J ends lost 5 bases and 2 bases respectively, with 12 bases between them. CDR3 sequence: CAISPSGGQETQYF. The CDR3, as DNA: TGTGCCATCAGTCCCTCCGGGGGACAAGAGACCCAGTACTTC.

This chain joins TRBV20-1 and TRBJ2-3, with 10 bases identical to TRBD1. J was trimmed by 7 bases and V by 6 bases; bases with no gene match: 7. This CDR3 has 13 residues. The germline V gene has CDR1 DFQATT and CDR2 SNEGSKA (reference sequence). The CDR3 DNA reads TGCAGTGCCTCGGGACAGGGGTTAAATACGCAGTATTTT. Translating gives CSASGQGLNTQYF.

V usage is TRBV5-1 and J usage is TRBJ2-7; TRBD2 is a possible D gene (6 bases). This CDR3 contains 12 residues. Germline V lookup: CDR1 SGHRS, CDR2 YFSETQ. V was pared by 4 bases and J by 3 bases, with 8 bases between. CDR3 nucleotides: TGCGCCAGCAGCACGGGACTCTACGAGCAGTACTTC. Its translation is CASSTGLYEQYF.

This clonotype has just a few counts. The rearrangement joins TRBV20-1 to TRBJ2-5, with TRBD2 identical over 14 bases. Germline V gives CDR1 DFQATT, CDR2 SNEGSKA (reference sequence). CDR3 size: 16 residues. V gave up 5 bases and J gave up 2 bases; unmatched junction bases: 7. CDR3 region: CSAPTGLAGVQETQYF. The CDR3 nucleotides are TGCAGTGCTCCGACGGGACTAGCGGGGGTGCAAGAGACCCAGTACTTC.

This clonotype was observed a handful of times. This chain joins TRBV6-1 and TRBJ2-5, with D perhaps TRBD1 (5 bases). The CDR3 covers 15 residues. Germline V CDR1 and CDR2: MNHNS, SASEGT. The V and J ends lost 11 bases and 2 bases respectively, with 21 bases between them. In nucleotides, the CDR3 is TGTGCCGCGTCAGGGCAGGCGAACACTCAAGAGACCCAGTACTTC. As protein: CAASGQANTQETQYF.

This clonotype was observed a handful of times. The chain recombines TRBV29-1 with TRBJ2-1; maybe TRBD1 (5 bases). V was pared by 3 bases and J by 7 bases, with 7 bases between. CDR3 length: 11 amino acids. Germline CDR1 SQVTM, CDR2 ANQGSEA. The CDR3 here is CSVDPGNEQFF. The CDR3 DNA sequence: TGCAGCGTTGACCCAGGGAATGAGCAGTTCTTC.

J is TRBJ1-3 and V is TRBV15, with TRBD1 as a possible D gene (6 bases). Germline assignment: CDR1 LNHNV and CDR2 YYDKDF (reference sequence). The V end was cut by 0 bases, the J end by 4 bases, with 13 bases between. The length of the CDR3 is 16 residues. The CDR3 DNA follows: TGTGCCACCAGCAGAGATTCAAGCAGGGGCGGAAACACCATATATTTT. This gives the protein CATSRDSSRGGNTIYF.

This chain uses TRBV10-3 with TRBJ2-5; D might be TRBD1 (5 bases). Germline V gene sequence: CDR1 ENHRY, CDR2 SYGVKD. Trimming removed 3 bases at V and 3 bases at J, with 11 bases between. The CDR3 is 14 residues long. CDR3 loop: CAISDLRAEETQYF. CDR3 sequence (DNA): TGTGCCATCAGTGACCTCAGGGCGGAAGAGACCCAGTACTTC.

This clonotype was counted only a few times. The rearrangement joins TRBV20-1 to TRBJ1-2; D may be TRBD1 (6 bases). V lost 4 bases and J lost 5, with 23 bases in between. The CDR3 is 16 amino acids. Germline V lookup: CDR1 DFQATT, CDR2 SNEGSKA (reference sequence). The CDR3 spells CSATTLDRTQAYGYTF. The CDR3 DNA reads as TGCAGTGCTACCACACTGGACAGAACCCAGGCGTATGGCTACACCTTC.

The rearrangement links TRBV12-3 or TRBV12-4 to TRBJ2-1, with D maybe TRBD1 (6 bases). This CDR3 has 11 amino acids. Trimming shortened V by 6 bases and J by 8 bases, and 8 bases separated the two germline ends. CDR3 loop: CASSTGYEQFF. The CDR3 nucleotides are TGTGCCAGCAGCACAGGGTATGAGCAGTTCTTC.

This clonotype was picked up one time. The J gene is TRBJ2-5, the V gene TRBV29-1, with D uncertain. Germline CDR1 reads SQVTM; CDR2 reads ANQGSEA. Trimming pared 3 bases from V and 4 bases from J, leaving 9 bases between. The CDR3 extends over 12 amino acids. The CDR3: CSVDGQSETQYF. The DNA for the CDR3 is TGCAGCGTTGACGGGCAATCAGAGACCCAGTACTTC.

V gene TRBV6-1 combines with J gene TRBJ2-7; TRBD2 is a possible D gene (5 bases). V dropped 2 bases and J dropped 1 base, with 12 bases sitting between them. The CDR3 covers 15 residues. The germline CDR1 and CDR2 sequences are MNHNS and SASEGT. The CDR3 DNA is TGTGCCAGCAGTGAACAGAGGACGGGGTCCTACGAGCAGTACTTC. It encodes CASSEQRTGSYEQYF.

The V and J genes are TRBV4-2 and TRBJ1-6; the D gene is possibly TRBD1 (5 bases). Germline CDR1 and CDR2: LGHNA and YNFKEQ. The CDR3 is 14 residues long. V lost 0 bases to trimming and J lost 14 bases, with 14 bases between them. The CDR3 region is CASSQETLVGALHF. The CDR3 DNA sequence: TGTGCCAGCAGCCAAGAGACATTGGTGGGGGCCCTCCACTTT.

The rearrangement uses TRBV20-1 and TRBJ2-5; 9 bases fit TRBD2. Germline-derived CDR1 and CDR2 are DFQATT and SNEGSKA (reference sequence). With 4 bases clipped from V and 6 bases from J, the junction kept 12 bases outside the gene matches. The CDR3 loop spans 15 amino acids. CDR3 DNA sequence: TGCAGTGCTATATTAGGTAGCGGGGGCTCGAAGACCCAGTACTTC. This codes for CSAILGSGGSKTQYF.

The J gene is TRBJ2-7, the V gene TRBV2; 9 nucleotides align to TRBD1. Germline trimming cut 6 bases from V and 4 bases from J; bases unmatched to any gene: 7. The CDR3 length is 14 residues. Germline CDR1 is SNHLY and CDR2 is FYNNEI. CDR3 residues: CASRDPGQGYEQYF. The CDR3 DNA follows: TGTGCCAGCAGGGATCCGGGACAGGGTTACGAGCAGTACTTC.

This sequence joins TRBV14 and TRBJ2-1; TRBD2 might be the D (5 bases). Germline CDR1 and CDR2: SGHDN and FVKESK. The CDR3 contains 15 residues. Trimming cost V 0 bases and J 15 bases, with 21 bases left between them. The DNA of the CDR3 is TGTGCCAGCAGCCAAGACATTTTCGGGGAACCCACCTCGTTCTTC. This translates into CASSQDIFGEPTSFF.

This clonotype was detected a few times. The V call is TRBV6-1, the J call TRBJ1-5, with D perhaps TRBD1 (6 bases). V was shortened by 6 bases and J by 4 bases, with 10 bases between the two germline ends. The germline CDR1 and CDR2 sequences are MNHNS and SASEGT. This CDR3 has 13 residues. This CDR3 reads CASRTDRNQPQHF. The CDR3 DNA follows: TGTGCCAGCAGGACCGACAGGAATCAGCCCCAGCATTTT.

V gene TRBV6-5 combines with J gene TRBJ2-2, with 7 bases that match TRBD1. The CDR3 is made up of 16 amino acids. Germline values: CDR1 MNHEY, CDR2 SVGAGI. Trimming cost V 0 bases and J 6 bases; bases outside gene matches: 7. CDR3 DNA: TGTGCCAGCAGTTACTCAGACAGGGTTTGGCCCGGGGAGCTGTTTTTT. This codes for CASSYSDRVWPGELFF.

The genes are TRBV20-1 and TRBJ2-7; D tentatively reads TRBD1 or TRBD2 (5 bases each). The V end lost 6 bases, the J end lost 0 bases, and 18 bases lay between the germline ends. CDR3 size: 15 residues. Germline CDR1 and CDR2: DFQATT and SNEGSKA (reference sequence). This CDR3 reads CSAIVRDQSSYEQYF. The CDR3 coding sequence is TGCAGTGCCATCGTCCGGGACCAGAGCTCCTACGAGCAGTACTTC.